This record looks at one T cell receptor (beta chain) sequence and its context. It lacks a known antigen. Base qualities are not at hand, and no much larger clone is one base apart. TCRbeta CDR3 regions were amplified from genomic DNA using the immunoSEQ Assay, a bias-controlled multiplex PCR. From the authors' description of their analysis: Within the assay, amplification of reference gene primers was used to estimate how many nucleated cells each sample contained. Sequence reads were collapsed and filtered to measure the absolute abundance of every unique TCRbeta CDR3 rearrangement. For each sample, productive Simpson clonality was calculated as the square root of Simpson's diversity index across productive rearrangements. TCRdb re-hosts the immuneACCESS table, in-frame sequences only. Its copies lack some clones; in the studies checked, an unresolved V gene accounts for under half of them, and the cause for the rest is not known. V and J calls and clone size are as listed in that table; D and trimming were resolved from the DNA. This sample comprises some 120,000 clones, roughly 86% of them detected only once. The ten largest clones add up to around 13% of the sample.

Each collaborating institution followed its own protocols to collect whole blood in K2EDTA tubes. For TCRbeta analysis, collaborator samples were shipped as frozen whole blood, as isolated PBMCs, or as DNA extracted from either sample type. The data derive from a study of blood T cell repertoires in COVID-19 (dated by TCRdb to about 2020). Study-wide context: Samples covering the acute and convalescent phases of COVID-19 were provided by collaborators in the United States, Italy and Spain. The material from the prospective study consisted of cDNA or gDNA derived from T cells, B-cell-depleted T cells, or PBMCs. The dataset comprised deeply sampled blood TCRbeta repertoires from subjects exposed to, actively infected with, or recovered from COVID-19. The repertoires were released in a freely available public database meant as a resource for research on the immune response to SARS-CoV-2. Samples came from the ongoing ImmuneRACE study (first 160 participants) plus 1,254 subjects from 6 global collaborators. The sample metadata nearly always contained a de-identified subject ID, COVID-19 status, age in years and sex. HLA class I and class II types, where available, came from metadata supplied by the sample provider rather than from assay-based typing.

Results and caveats for the whole study, not just this receptor: The quantity of clinical and demographic metadata differed by source and by participant and was supplied without curation.

The sequence was obtained from a human donor in a cohort sampled during active COVID-19. Sequences were obtained from peripheral blood.

The bases are TGTGCCAGCAGCCAAGATCTGCGCGCGGGTGAATACTTC. Protein translation: CASSQDLRAGEYF. The sequence joins TRBV3-1 (or the pseudogene TRBV3-2) to TRBJ2-5; the D gene is possibly TRBD2, with 5 bases matching. From a lookup of the germline V gene (reference sequence), CDR1 and CDR2 are LGHDT and YNNKEL. V sheds 0 bases and J sheds 14 bases, leaving 16 bases between their ends. Its CDR3 holds 13 amino acids, cysteine through phenylalanine. The DNA shown is the 39-base CDR3, in frame from base 1.